The sequence of this T cell receptor (beta chain) was determined in a study of STAT5B mutations in CD4+ large granular lymphocyte leukemia. Study results and caveats: 8/27 top patient clones versus 2/35 control clones were TRBV06-family. Patient CD4-sorted repertoires looked more clonal than healthy CD4+ repertoires, even without putative leukemic clones. Main leukemic clonotypes were patient-specific, but roughly 25% appeared at low frequency elsewhere.

V was clipped by 3 bases and J by 2 bases; unmatched bases: 16. This CDR3 is built from 17 residues. CDR1 GTSNPN and CDR2 SVGIG come from the germline V gene (reference sequence). On this clone itself: Its target is unknown.

The table came from immunoSEQ multiplex PCR; TCRdb's copy has only in-frame clones and leaves some out. The table has some 34,000 clones, 70% to 75% seen once. Specimen: CD4+ T cells from blood buffy coats. J is TRBJ2-7 and V is TRBV30; TRBD2 aligns across 7 bases. The TCR originated in a human donor in good health. CDR3: CAWSPPPRLTSTYEQYF. CDR3 in DNA: TGTGCCTGGAGCCCACCCCCCCGGCTGACTAGCACCTACGAGCAGTACTTC.